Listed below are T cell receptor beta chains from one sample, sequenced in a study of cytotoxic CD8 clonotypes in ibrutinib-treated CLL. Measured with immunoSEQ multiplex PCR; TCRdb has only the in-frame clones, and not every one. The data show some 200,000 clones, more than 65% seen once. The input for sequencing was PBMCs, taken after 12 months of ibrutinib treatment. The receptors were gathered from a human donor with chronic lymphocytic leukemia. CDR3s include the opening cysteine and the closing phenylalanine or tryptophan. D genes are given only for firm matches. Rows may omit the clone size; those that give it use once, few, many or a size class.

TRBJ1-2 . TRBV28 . CATGSLYGYTF TGTGCCACCGGGTCTCTTTATGGCTACACCTTC
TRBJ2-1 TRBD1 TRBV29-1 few CSVAGQGYNEQFF TGCAGCGTTGCCGGACAGGGGTACAATGAGCAGTTCTTC
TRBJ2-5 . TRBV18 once CASSGGNQETQYF TGTGCCAGCTCCGGGGGTAATCAAGAGACCCAGTACTTC
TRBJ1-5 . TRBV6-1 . CASNSERGARQPQHF TGTGCCAGCAACTCCGAACGAGGGGCGAGGCAGCCCCAGCATTTT
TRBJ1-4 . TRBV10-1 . CASSDPTATNEKLFF TGCGCCAGCAGTGACCCGACAGCAACTAATGAAAAACTGTTTTTT
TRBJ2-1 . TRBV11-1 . CASSPETPSEQFF TGTGCCAGCAGCCCGGAGACTCCCAGTGAGCAGTTCTTC
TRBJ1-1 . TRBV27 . CASIGGVMNTEAFF TGTGCCAGCATCGGCGGCGTCATGAACACTGAAGCTTTCTTT
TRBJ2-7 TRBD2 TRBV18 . CASSLGLANAYEQYF TGTGCCAGCTCGCTGGGACTAGCGAACGCCTACGAGCAGTACTTC
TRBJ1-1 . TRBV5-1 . CASSLVSRQNTEAFF TGCGCCAGCAGCTTGGTAAGCAGACAGAACACTGAAGCTTTCTTT
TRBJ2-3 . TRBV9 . CASSEGADTQYF TGTGCCAGCAGTGAGGGGGCAGATACGCAGTATTTT
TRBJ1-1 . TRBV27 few CASSLGGSNTEAFF TGTGCCAGCAGTTTGGGGGGATCGAACACTGAAGCTTTCTTT
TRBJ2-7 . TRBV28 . CASSRLHEQYF TGTGCCAGCAGCCGTCTTCACGAGCAGTACTTC
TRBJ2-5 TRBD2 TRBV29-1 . CSVTSAETQYF TGCAGCGTAACTAGCGCTGAGACCCAGTACTTC
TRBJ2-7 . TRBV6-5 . CASSYRPDEQYF TGTGCCAGCAGTTACAGGCCGGACGAGCAGTACTTC
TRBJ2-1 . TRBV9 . CASSVGRGRDEQFF TGTGCCAGCAGCGTAGGCCGGGGGCGAGATGAGCAGTTCTTC
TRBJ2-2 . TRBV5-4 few CASSGLVGVGGELFF TGTGCCAGCAGCGGATTAGTAGGGGTTGGCGGGGAGCTGTTTTTT
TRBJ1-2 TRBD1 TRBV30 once CAWSSTGGNYGYTF TGTGCCTGGAGTTCGACAGGGGGGAACTATGGCTACACCTTC
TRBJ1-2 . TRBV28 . CASSTNYGYTF TGTGCCAGCAGTACTAACTATGGCTACACCTTC
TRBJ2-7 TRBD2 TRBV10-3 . CAISEPYTSGRLYEQYF TGTGCCATCAGTGAACCCTACACTAGCGGGAGATTGTACGAGCAGTACTTC
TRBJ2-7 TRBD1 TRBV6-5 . CASRSRQGIFYEQYF TGTGCCAGCAGGTCCCGACAGGGGATTTTCTACGAGCAGTACTTC
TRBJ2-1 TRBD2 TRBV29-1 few CSVEGLAAYNEQFF TGCAGCGTGGAGGGACTAGCGGCTTACAATGAGCAGTTCTTC
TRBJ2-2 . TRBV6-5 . CASSRKPTGTGELFF TGTGCCAGCAGTCGAAAACCCACAGGGACCGGGGAGCTGTTTTTT
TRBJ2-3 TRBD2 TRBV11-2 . CASSQGLAGGPDTQYF TGTGCCAGCAGCCAGGGACTAGCGGGGGGGCCAGATACGCAGTATTTT
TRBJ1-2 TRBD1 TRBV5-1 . CASSITGDYGYTF TGCGCCAGCAGCATAACAGGGGACTATGGCTACACCTTC
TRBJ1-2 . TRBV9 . CASSVAIGASSNYGYTF TGTGCCAGCAGCGTAGCTATAGGGGCCTCTTCTAACTATGGCTACACCTTC
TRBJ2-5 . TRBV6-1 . CASTEGGTQYF TGTGCCAGCACCGAGGGAGGGACCCAGTACTTC
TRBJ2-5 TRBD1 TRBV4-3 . CASSQDINRGRNVETQYF TGCGCCAGCAGCCAAGATATTAACAGGGGGCGTAATGTGGAGACCCAGTACTTC
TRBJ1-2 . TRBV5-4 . CASRGAGKSYGYTF TGTGCCAGCAGGGGTGCAGGGAAAAGCTATGGCTACACCTTC
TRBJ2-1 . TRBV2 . CASSGKTRDNEQFF TGTGCCAGCAGTGGTAAGACTAGAGATAATGAGCAGTTCTTC
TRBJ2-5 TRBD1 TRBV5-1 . CASSRGTTGETQYF TGCGCCAGCAGCAGGGGGACGACAGGGGAGACCCAGTACTTC
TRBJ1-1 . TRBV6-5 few CASSYQGSPTEAFF TGTGCCAGCAGTTACCAGGGCTCTCCCACTGAAGCTTTCTTT
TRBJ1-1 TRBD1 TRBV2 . CASRYLQDREDAFF TGTGCCAGCAGGTACTTACAAGACAGGGAGGATGCTTTCTTT
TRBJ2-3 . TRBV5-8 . CASSLGSTDTQYF TGTGCCAGCAGCTTGGGTAGCACAGATACGCAGTATTTT
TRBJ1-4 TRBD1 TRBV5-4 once CASSSGTGGFATNEKLFF TGTGCCAGCAGCTCCGGGACAGGGGGCTTTGCAACTAATGAAAAACTGTTTTTT
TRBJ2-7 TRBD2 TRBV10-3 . CAINGLAGDYEQYF TGTGCCATCAACGGACTAGCGGGAGACTACGAGCAGTACTTC
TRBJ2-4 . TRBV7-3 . CASSFGGFGKNIQYF TGTGCCAGCAGCTTTGGGGGATTCGGCAAAAACATTCAGTACTTC
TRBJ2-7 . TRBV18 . CASSPVQGSYEQYF TGTGCCAGCTCACCAGTCCAGGGCTCCTACGAGCAGTACTTC
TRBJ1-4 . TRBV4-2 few CASSQSLGGLFF TGTGCCAGCAGCCAGAGTCTGGGAGGACTGTTTTTT
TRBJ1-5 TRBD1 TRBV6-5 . CASRQGARNQPQHF TGTGCCAGCAGGCAGGGGGCTCGCAATCAGCCCCAGCATTTT
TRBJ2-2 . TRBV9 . CASTGTNTGELFF TGTGCCAGCACCGGCACCAACACCGGGGAGCTGTTTTTT
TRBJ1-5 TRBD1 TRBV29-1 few CSGVDRELDQPQHF TGCAGCGGTGTGGACAGGGAGTTGGATCAGCCCCAGCATTTT
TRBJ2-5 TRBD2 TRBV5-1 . CASTDPGGAETQYF TGCGCCAGCACCGACCCCGGGGGGGCTGAGACCCAGTACTTC